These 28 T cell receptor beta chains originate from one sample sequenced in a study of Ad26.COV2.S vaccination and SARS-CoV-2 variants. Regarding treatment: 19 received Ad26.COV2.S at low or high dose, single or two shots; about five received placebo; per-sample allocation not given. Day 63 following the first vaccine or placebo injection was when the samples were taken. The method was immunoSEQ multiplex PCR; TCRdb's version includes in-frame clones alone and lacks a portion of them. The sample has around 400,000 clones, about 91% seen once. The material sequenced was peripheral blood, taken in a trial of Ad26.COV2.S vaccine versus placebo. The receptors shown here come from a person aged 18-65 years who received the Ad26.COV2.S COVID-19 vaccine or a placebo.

CDR3 DNA sequence: TGTGCCAGCAGTTCCACTTTGAACACTGAAGCTTTCTTT. Protein sequence: CASSSTLNTEAFF. The rearrangement uses TRBV27 and TRBJ1-1; D is unclear. The CDR3 has 13 residues. The V gene lost 4 bases and the J gene lost 0 bases, with 6 bases spanning the gap. Germline CDR1 is MNHEY and CDR2 is SMNVEV (reference sequence).

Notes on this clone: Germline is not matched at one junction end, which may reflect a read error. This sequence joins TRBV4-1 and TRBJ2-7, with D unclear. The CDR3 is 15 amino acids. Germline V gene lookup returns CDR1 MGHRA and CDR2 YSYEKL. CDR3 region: CASSQESQSSYEQYF. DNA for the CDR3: TGCGCCAGCAGTCAAGAGTCACAGAGCTCCTACGAGCAGTACTTC.

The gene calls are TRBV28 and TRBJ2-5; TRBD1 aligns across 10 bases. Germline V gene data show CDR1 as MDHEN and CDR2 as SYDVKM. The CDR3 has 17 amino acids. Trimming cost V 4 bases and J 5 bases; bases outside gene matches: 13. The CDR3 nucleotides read TGTGCCAGCAGTTCATCGGTGGGGACAGGGGCTAGGGAGACCCAGTACTTC. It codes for CASSSSVGTGARETQYF.

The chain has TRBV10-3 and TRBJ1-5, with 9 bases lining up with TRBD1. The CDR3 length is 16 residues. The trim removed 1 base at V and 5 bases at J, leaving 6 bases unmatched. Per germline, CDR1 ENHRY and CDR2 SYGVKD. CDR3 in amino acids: CAISELPGQGDQPQHF. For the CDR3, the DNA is TGTGCCATCAGTGAGTTACCGGGACAGGGTGATCAGCCCCAGCATTTT.

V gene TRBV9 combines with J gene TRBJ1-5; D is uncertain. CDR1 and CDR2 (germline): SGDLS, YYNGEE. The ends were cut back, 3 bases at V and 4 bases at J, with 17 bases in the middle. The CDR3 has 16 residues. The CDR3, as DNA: TGTGCCAGCAGCGCCGCCATAGGACGGGATAATCAGCCCCAGCATTTT. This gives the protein CASSAAIGRDNQPQHF. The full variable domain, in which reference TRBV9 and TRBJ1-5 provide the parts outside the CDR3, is DSGVTQTPKHLITATGQRVTLRCSPRSGDLSVYWYQQSLDQGLQFLIQYYNGEERAKGNILERFSAQQFPDLHSELNLSSLELGDSALYFCASSAAIGRDNQPQHFGDGTRLSIL.

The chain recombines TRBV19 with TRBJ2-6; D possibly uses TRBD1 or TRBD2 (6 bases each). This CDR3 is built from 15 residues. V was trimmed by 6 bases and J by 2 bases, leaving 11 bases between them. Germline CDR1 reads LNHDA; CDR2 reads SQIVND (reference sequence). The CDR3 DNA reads TGTGCCAGTAGACCCGGGGGCACTGGGGCCAACGTCCTGACTTTC. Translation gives CASRPGGTGANVLTF.

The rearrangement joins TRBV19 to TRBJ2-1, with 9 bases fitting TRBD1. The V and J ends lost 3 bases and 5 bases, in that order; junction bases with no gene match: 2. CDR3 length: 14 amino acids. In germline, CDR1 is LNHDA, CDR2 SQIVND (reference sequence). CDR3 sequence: CASSIWTGDNEQFF. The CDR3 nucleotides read TGTGCCAGTAGTATCTGGACAGGGGACAATGAGCAGTTCTTC.

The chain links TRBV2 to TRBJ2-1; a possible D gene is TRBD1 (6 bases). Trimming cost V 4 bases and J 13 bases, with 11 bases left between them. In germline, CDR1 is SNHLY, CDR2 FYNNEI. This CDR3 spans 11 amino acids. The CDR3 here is CASSGGDIQFF. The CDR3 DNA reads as TGTGCCAGCAGTGGAGGGGACATCCAGTTCTTC.

The CDR3: CASSPGTEGNIQYF. CDR3 bases: TGTGCCAGCTCACCAGGGACCGAGGGAAACATTCAGTACTTC. The rearrangement joins TRBV18 to TRBJ2-4; D tentatively fits TRBD1 or TRBD2 (5 bases each). The CDR3 runs to 14 residues. V gave up 2 bases and J gave up 6 bases, with 11 bases separating them. CDR1 is KGHSH and CDR2 is LQKENI in the germline V gene.

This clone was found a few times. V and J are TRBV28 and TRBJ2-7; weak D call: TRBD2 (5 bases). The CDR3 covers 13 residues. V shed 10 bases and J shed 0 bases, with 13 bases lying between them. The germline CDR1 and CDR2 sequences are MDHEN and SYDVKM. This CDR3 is CATQDSSSYEQYF. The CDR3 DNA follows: TGTGCCACCCAGGACTCGAGCTCCTACGAGCAGTACTTC.

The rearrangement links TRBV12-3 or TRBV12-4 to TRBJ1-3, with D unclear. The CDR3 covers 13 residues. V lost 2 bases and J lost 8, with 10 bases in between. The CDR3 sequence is CASSLPLSDTIYF. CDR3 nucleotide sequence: TGTGCCAGCAGTTTACCCCTAAGCGACACCATATATTTT.

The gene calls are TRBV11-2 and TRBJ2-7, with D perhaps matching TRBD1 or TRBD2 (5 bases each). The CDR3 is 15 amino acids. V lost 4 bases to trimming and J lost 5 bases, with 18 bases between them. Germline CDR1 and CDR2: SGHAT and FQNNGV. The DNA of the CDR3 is TGTGCCAGCAGCTCCCTTGCCAGGCGAGGGGACGAGCAGTACTTC. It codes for CASSSLARRGDEQYF.

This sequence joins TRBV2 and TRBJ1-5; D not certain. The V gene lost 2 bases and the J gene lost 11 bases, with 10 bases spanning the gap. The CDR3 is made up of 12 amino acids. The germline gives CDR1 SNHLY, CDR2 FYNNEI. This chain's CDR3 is CASSETARTQHF. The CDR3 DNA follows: TGTGCCAGCAGTGAAACGGCCAGGACCCAGCATTTT. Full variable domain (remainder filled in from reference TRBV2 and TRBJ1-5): EPEVTQTPSHQVTQMGQEVILRCVPISNHLYFYWYRQILGQKVEFLVSFYNNEISEKSEIFDDQFSVERPDGSNFTLKIRSTKLEDSAMYFCASSETARTQHFGDGTRLSIL.

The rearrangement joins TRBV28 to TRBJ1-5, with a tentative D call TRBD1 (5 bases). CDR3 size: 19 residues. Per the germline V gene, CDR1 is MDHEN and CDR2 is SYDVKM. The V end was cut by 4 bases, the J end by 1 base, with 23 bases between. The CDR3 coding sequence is TGTGCCAGCAGTTCGAACCCGAGGAGGGAGGGGAAGAGCAATCAGCCCCAGCATTTT. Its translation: CASSSNPRREGKSNQPQHF.

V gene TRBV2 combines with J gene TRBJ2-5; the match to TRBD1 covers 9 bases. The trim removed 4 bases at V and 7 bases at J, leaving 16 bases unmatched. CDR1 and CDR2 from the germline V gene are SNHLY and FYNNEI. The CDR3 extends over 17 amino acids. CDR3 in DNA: TGTGCCAGCAGTGCGTCGTCCCGGGACAGGGTTCCGAGGACCCAGTACTTC. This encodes CASSASSRDRVPRTQYF.

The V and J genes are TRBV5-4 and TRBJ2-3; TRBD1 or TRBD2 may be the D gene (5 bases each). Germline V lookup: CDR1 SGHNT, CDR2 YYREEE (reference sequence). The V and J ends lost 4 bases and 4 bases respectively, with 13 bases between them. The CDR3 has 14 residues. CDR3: CASSHRRDADTQYF. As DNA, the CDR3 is TGTGCCAGCAGCCACCGAAGGGACGCAGATACGCAGTATTTT.

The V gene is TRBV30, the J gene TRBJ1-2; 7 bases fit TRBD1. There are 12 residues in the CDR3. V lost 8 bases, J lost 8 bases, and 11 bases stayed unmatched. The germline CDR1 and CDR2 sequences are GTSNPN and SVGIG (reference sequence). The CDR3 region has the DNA TGTGCCCAGACAGGGAGGACAGGCGGCTACACCTTC. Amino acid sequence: CAQTGRTGGYTF. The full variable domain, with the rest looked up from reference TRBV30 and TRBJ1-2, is SQTIHQWPATLVQPVGSPLSLECTVEGTSNPNLYWYRQAAGRGLQLLFYSVGIGQISSEVPQNLSASRPQDRQFILSSKKLLLSDSGFYLCAQTGRTGGYTFGSGTRLTVV.

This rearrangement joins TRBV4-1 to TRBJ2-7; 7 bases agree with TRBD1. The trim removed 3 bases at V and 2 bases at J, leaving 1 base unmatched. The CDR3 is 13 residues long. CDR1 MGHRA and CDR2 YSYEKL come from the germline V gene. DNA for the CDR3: TGCGCCAGCAGCCACGGGACAGCCTACGAGCAGTACTTC. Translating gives CASSHGTAYEQYF.

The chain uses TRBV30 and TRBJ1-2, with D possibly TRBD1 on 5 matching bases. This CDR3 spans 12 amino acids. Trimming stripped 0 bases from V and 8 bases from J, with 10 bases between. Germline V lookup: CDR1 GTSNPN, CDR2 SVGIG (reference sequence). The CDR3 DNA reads TGTGCCTGGAGTGTATGGGGGTCGGGCTACACCTTC. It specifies CAWSVWGSGYTF.

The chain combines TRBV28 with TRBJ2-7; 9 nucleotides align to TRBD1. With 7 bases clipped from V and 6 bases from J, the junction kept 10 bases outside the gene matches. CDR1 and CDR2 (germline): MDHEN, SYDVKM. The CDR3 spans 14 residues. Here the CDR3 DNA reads TGTGCCAGCACTCCCTGGGGACAGGGACTCGAGCAGTACTTC. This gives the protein CASTPWGQGLEQYF.

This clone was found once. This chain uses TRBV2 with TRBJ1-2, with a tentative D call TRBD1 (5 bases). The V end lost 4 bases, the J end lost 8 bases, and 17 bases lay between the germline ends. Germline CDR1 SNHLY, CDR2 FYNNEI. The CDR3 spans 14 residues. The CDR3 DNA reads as TGTGCCAGCAGTGTGGGGCAGTACTCGTCCGGCTACACCTTC. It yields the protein CASSVGQYSSGYTF.

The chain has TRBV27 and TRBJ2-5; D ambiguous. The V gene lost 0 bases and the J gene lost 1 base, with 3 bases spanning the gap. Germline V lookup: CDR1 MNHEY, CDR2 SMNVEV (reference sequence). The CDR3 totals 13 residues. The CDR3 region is CASSLSCQETQYF. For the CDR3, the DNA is TGTGCCAGCAGTTTATCGTGCCAAGAGACCCAGTACTTC.

This CDR3 reads CASSEHGSDSPLHF. CDR3 DNA sequence: TGTGCCAGCAGTGAACACGGGAGCGATTCACCCCTCCACTTT. This chain links TRBV6-1 with TRBJ1-6; no firm D call. CDR3 length: 14 residues. The germline V and J ends were trimmed by 2 bases and 8 bases, with 10 bases remaining between them. The germline CDR1 and CDR2 sequences are MNHNS and SASEGT.

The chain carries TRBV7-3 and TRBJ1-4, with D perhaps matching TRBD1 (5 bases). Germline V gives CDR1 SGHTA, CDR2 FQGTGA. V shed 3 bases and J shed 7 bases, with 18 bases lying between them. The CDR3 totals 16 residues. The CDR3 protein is CASSFFGTASGEKLFF. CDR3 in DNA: TGTGCCAGCAGCTTTTTCGGGACCGCTTCTGGTGAAAAACTGTTTTTT.

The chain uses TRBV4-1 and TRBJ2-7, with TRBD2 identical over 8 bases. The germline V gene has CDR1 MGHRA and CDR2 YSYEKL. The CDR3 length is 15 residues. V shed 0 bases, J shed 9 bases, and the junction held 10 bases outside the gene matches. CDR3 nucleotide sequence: TGCGCCAGCAGCCAAGAGTGGAGCGGGAGTTTGCCGCAGTACTTC. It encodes CASSQEWSGSLPQYF.

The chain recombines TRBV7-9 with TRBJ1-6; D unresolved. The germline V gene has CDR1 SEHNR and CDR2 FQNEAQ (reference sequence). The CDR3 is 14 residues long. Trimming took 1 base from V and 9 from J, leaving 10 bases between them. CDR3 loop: CASSLDPDGSPLHF. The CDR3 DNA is TGTGCCAGCAGCTTAGATCCTGACGGTTCACCCCTCCACTTT.

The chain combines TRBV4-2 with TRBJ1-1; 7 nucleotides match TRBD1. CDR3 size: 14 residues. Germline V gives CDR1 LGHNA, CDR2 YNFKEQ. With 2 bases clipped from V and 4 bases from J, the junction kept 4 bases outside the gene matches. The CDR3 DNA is TGTGCCAGCAGCCAATTGACAGGGCCCACTGAAGCTTTCTTT. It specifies CASSQLTGPTEAFF.

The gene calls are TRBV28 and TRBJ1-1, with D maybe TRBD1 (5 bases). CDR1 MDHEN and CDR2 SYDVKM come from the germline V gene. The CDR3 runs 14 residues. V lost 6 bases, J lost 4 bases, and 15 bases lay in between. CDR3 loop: CASRSGSGVTEAFF. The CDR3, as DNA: TGTGCCAGCAGATCAGGGAGCGGGGTCACTGAAGCTTTCTTT.